This TCR beta chain was captured in a study of blood T cell repertoires in COVID-19. Study context: The United States, Italy and Spain provided the acute and convalescent COVID-19 samples. The analysed material was cDNA or gDNA that came from T cells, B-cell-depleted T cells, or PBMCs.

As originally analysed: By means of reference gene primer amplification, nucleated cell counts were estimated. The assay was immunoSEQ multiplex PCR, and TCRdb's table has in-frame clones only and misses some. For V, J and clone size, that table is used; D and trimming come from the DNA. The sample lists 90,000 to 120,000 clones, around 82% occurring once. This clone turned up a few times. The specimen sequenced was peripheral blood. This sequence originates from a human donor in a cohort sampled during active COVID-19.

The CDR3, as DNA: TGTGCCAGCAGCACCGGACTAGCGGGAGCTGCGCAGTTCTTC. Translation: CASSTGLAGAAQFF. The V call is TRBV11-2, the J call TRBJ2-1; 13 positions match TRBD2. Trimming removed 5 bases from V and 12 bases from J; junction bases left unmatched: 7. The CDR3 consists of 14 residues. Germline CDR1 SGHAT, CDR2 FQNNGV.